What follows describes a single T cell receptor (beta chain). The data were obtained in a study of blood T cell repertoires in COVID-19. Study context: Both acute and convalescent COVID-19 samples were obtained from the United States, Italy and Spain.

This CDR3 has 17 residues. V trimming: 3 bases; J trimming: 0 bases; junction bases outside the gene matches: 7. Germline V gene lookup returns CDR1 MNHEY and CDR2 SMNVEV (reference sequence). Profiling relied on immunoSEQ multiplex PCR, and the TCRdb table lists in-frame clones only, not all of them. The sample shows about 380,000 clones, 88% of them seen only once. The chain recombines TRBV27 with TRBJ2-2; 7 nucleotides agree with TRBD1. This TCR was recovered from a woman aged 18-35 years who had recovered from COVID-19. Sample: PBMCs or T cells enriched from blood (not recorded which). For the CDR3, the DNA is TGTGCCAGCAGTTTTACAGGGACAGTGGCGAACACCGGGGAGCTGTTTTTT. Protein product: CASSFTGTVANTGELFF.